The sequence of this T cell receptor beta chain was determined in a study of cytomegalovirus exposure and HLA in healthy donors (dated by TCRdb to about 2017). Background on the whole study: An earlier analysis of fewer than 750 of the donors reported over 250 Gb of sequence data and around 100 million unique TCR beta sequences obtained from about 170 million T cells. Approximately 310 gigabases of sequencing data and around 80 million unique TCR sequences made up an early release that covered around 640 HLA-typed donors. Of the 398 genotyped donors, approximately 83% fell in the genetic ancestry cluster associated with self-reported Caucasian donors. The study aimed to test whether signatures of past pathogen exposure could be identified by cataloging public T cell receptors. The study profiled the T cell repertoires of about 640 subjects by immunosequencing and related them to cytomegalovirus serostatus. In addition to the first cohort of around 670 subjects, a separate validation cohort of about 120 different subjects was used. To predict cytomegalovirus infection status, the study combined high-throughput TCR immunosequencing, statistical association of individual TCRs with disease status, and machine learning. To study patterns of TCR occurrence, a later analysis re-analyzed previously published TCR beta repertoires from more than 550 donors and added high-resolution HLA genotyping. Rather than drawing on any new phenotypic data, the later analysis identified candidate immune exposures from TCR beta sequences and the way those sequences occurred across donors. In an earlier analysis of more than 550 of the donors, high-throughput TCR beta sequencing was used to judge whether each TCR beta V gene segment behaved as functional or pseudogenic. Donor age, sex, ethnicity and CMV serostatus were collected together with the repertoire data. Genome-wide SNP genotypes for about 60% of the roughly 670 donors were used in a later genetic analysis, which treated that subset as a discovery cohort. Every repertoire in the discovery cohort had been generated on one and the same sequencing platform. HLA typing included class I and class II loci at four-digit resolution. The number of typed donors differed by locus: about 620-640 for A, B, C, DRB1 and DQB1; 522 for DQA1; 600 to 610 for DPA1; and around 470 for DPB1. Because of strong linkage in the cohort, four to six DR-DQ haplotypes were treated as single units for association and clustering. Among 398 genotyped donors of the cohort, an average of around 220,000 unique TCR beta nucleotide sequences was sequenced per donor, of which about 20% were non-productive. Findings and caveats that apply to the study as a whole: Most CMV-associated TCR beta chains appeared to be HLA-restricted in a later analysis, and the HLA associations seemed to be driven largely by CMV exposure. A later genetic analysis associated a missense DCLRE1C variant with V-gene and J-gene trimming of TCR beta chains, and an independent cohort replicated the association. Cytomegalovirus status was reported to be diagnosed by the classifier with high specificity and sensitivity in both the original and validation cohorts. The earlier analysis of 587 of the donors excluded seventeen rarely observed V segments, including chromosome 9 orphons, because counts were too low. HLA typing was unavailable for some donors at each locus, so association tests used only the typed subset. Broadly in line with IMGT annotations, most TCR beta V segments showed up in productive rearrangements about 87% or about 30% of the time in an earlier analysis of several hundred of the donors. The presence/absence analyses assumed that sequencing depth was roughly uniform across donors, and that assumption may not be true. A total of about 180 TCR beta chains were listed by the study as associated with cytomegalovirus. Most TCR sequences were observed very rarely across donors, whereas some public TCRs were present in many individuals. Some IMGT-functional V segments, including TRBV6-2 and TRBV6-3, could not be told apart with the 87-base-pair reads, so those segments were excluded. A few of the identified cytomegalovirus-associated TCR beta chains were confirmed in vitro to be specific for cytomegalovirus antigens. The authors suggested that the approach could potentially be generalized to other disease states and immunological phenotypes. A cluster of highly shared sequence variants was judged likely to represent a technical artifact of the sequencing pipeline. The only immune exposure information available for the cohort was CMV serostatus. A later analysis reported that several top co-occurrence clusters appeared linked to parvovirus B19, influenza, CMV and Epstein-Barr virus. In this cohort, only TCR beta chains were sequenced, and detectable features were limited by the absence of alpha or paired-chain data. When HLA alleles, especially DR and DQ, strongly co-occurred, TCR associations were difficult to assign to individual alleles. A further reported finding was that TCR beta sequences accurately predicted the HLA-A and HLA-B alleles for most subjects in the first cohort. Specific HLA alleles were associated with around 18,000 TCR beta sequences at a false discovery rate of 0.05 in a later analysis. Compared with the 666-donor mean, donors in an Asian-associated ancestry cluster had fewer N-insertions in productive TCRs, according to a later genetic analysis. In a later analysis, HLA-associated TCR beta chains showed more clonal expansion and lower generation probabilities than non-associated chains that were equally common. According to a later analysis, TCR association rates differed among HLA loci, with DRB1 alleles showing the most associated TCRs and HLA-C alleles showing the fewest. Linkage disequilibrium might explain the correlated functional status among segregating V segments, but an unknown experimental factor could not be excluded.

On this clone itself: Its antigen is still unknown. The record has no base qualities; no much larger clone is one base away.

Including the terminal cysteine and phenylalanine, the CDR3 comprises 14 residues. Only CDR3 DNA remains: 42 bases, in frame from the first base. V is pared back by 5 bases and J by 3 bases, with 13 bases lying between the germline termini. The germline V gene specifies MGHRA as CDR1 and YSYEKL as CDR2. In total, about 650 healthy bone marrow donors made up the cohort. All cohort members were sampled while nominally healthy, although unrecorded immune exposures were likely present. The donor was CMV seronegative and belonged to the group of 380 or so seronegative cohort members. A peripheral blood sample was provided by each donor, and peripheral blood mononuclear cells were used for TCR beta sequencing. The Qiagen DNeasy Blood Extraction Kit was used to extract genomic DNA from the blood cell samples. Library construction relied on the immunoSEQ multiplex PCR assay. For the multiplex PCR, a mixture combining 60 forward primers for TCR Vbeta segments and 13 reverse primers for TCR Jbeta segments was used. The CDR3 region of rearranged TCR beta genes was amplified from genomic DNA by a multiplex PCR assay. The amplified TCR beta libraries were sequenced on the Illumina HiSeq System as 87-base-pair reads. Per the source publication's procedure: A later analysis tallied roughly 78 million unique TCR beta chains across the 550 to 850 repertoires, and around 9.9 million of those chains were shared by two or more donors. Raw reads were error-corrected and collapsed into unique sequences with a nearest-neighbor algorithm that merged closely related sequences to remove PCR and sequencing errors. CDR3 sequences were aligned to IMGT reference sequences to assign V, D and J gene segments. For a sequence to be retained, at least a six-nucleotide match to both a V gene segment and a J gene segment was required. Rearrangements were called productive when the CDR3 lacked stop codons and stayed in frame with V and J; all others were non-productive. CDR3 was defined according to IMGT convention as the region running from the second conserved V-encoded cysteine to the conserved J-encoded phenylalanine. The earlier analysis of some 580 of the donors excluded any sequence lacking an unambiguous match to a single V gene segment. In an earlier analysis of 500 to 750 of the donors, V segments were called functional above 56.7% productive rearrangements and were called segregating when the between-donor standard deviation exceeded 5%. A statistical classification framework was developed to diagnose cytomegalovirus status using the catalog of TCR beta chain sequences. In a later analysis, V and J genes were assigned by comparing TCR nucleotide sequences against IMGT/GENE-DB human TR gene sequences. A later analysis assigned CDR3 sequences and most-parsimonious VDJ recombination scenarios with the TCRdist pipeline. A later analysis defined each TCR beta chain by its CDR3 amino acid sequence plus V-gene family, and excluded reads lacking a unique V-gene family. As a way to deal with suspected cross-contamination and a sequencing artifact, a later analysis dropped hundreds of nucleotide sequences that were highly shared and had low generation probability. A later analysis calculated a clonal expansion index for each public chain from normalized within-repertoire ranks of inferred template counts. A later analysis computed generation probabilities with a VDJ recombination model fitted to out-of-frame rearrangements, and checked the results against IGoR. Hypergeometric tests were used in a later analysis to score TCR-TCR, TCR-HLA and TCR-CMV co-occurrence, with a repertoire-size bias correction applied to the TCR pairs. A later analysis estimated false discovery rates by permuting HLA or CMV assignments 20 times. A later analysis grouped co-occurring TCRs with DBSCAN, adding TCRdist sequence similarity when clustering within HLA-allele-positive subsets. For co-occurrence clustering, repertoires with fewer than 30,000 or more than 120,000 public chains were excluded, along with five or six repertoires with anomalous nucleotide sharing. Entries here come from immuneACCESS through TCRdb and include only in-frame sequences with V and J called. Some clones fail to appear in such tables; in the studies checked, an unresolved V gene covers under half of the shortfall, and the cause of the remainder is unknown. V, J and clone size derive from that table, while D and trimming were established from the DNA sequence. The sample table shows roughly 150,000 clones, and about 80% are seen once. The ten most abundant clones make up over 13% of the sample.

This receptor was obtained from a woman between 40 and 50 years old in good health and CMV-seronegative. Material: PBMCs. The chain was built from TRBV4-1 and TRBJ1-1; TRBD1 might be the D gene, on 6 matching bases. The CDR3 here reads CASSTKDRHTEAFF. The DNA is as follows: TGCGCCAGCAGCACAAAGGACAGACACACTGAAGCTTTCTTT.